This TCR beta chain derives from a study of blood T cells in healthy people across ages. A J-beta primer mix and a sample-barcoded 5' primer were used in a second PCR of roughly 7 to 12 cycles. TCRdb passed the 5' RACE reads through MiXCR, listing each CDR3 protein once. The table lists 1.8 million or so distinct CDR3 sequences, about two fifths of them singletons. CDR3 size: 15 residues. Germline V CDR1 and CDR2: LGHDT, YNNKEL (reference sequence). The V end was cut by 7 bases, the J end by 1 base, with 15 bases between. This chain links TRBV3-1 with TRBJ2-3, with D possibly being TRBD2 (6 bases). This TCR was sampled from a human donor in good health. Sequencing was done on a sample of blood. The CDR3 loop is CASNTPSGGTDTQYF. CDR3 nucleotide sequence: TGTGCCAGCAATACCCCCTCGGGGGGCACAGATACGCAGTATTTT.